This T cell receptor (beta chain) is drawn from a study of cytomegalovirus exposure and HLA in healthy donors. Donors counted as nominally healthy when sampled, yet unrecorded immune exposures were likely. The PCR ran on 60 Vbeta and 13 Jbeta primers. Measured with immunoSEQ multiplex PCR; TCRdb has only the in-frame clones, and not every one. Among 110,000 to 150,000 clones listed, about 10% were seen once. The CDR3 extends over 15 amino acids. V trimming: 5 bases; J trimming: 2 bases; junction bases outside the gene matches: 7. CDR1 MDHEN and CDR2 SYDVKM come from the germline V gene. This receptor was identified in a man aged 50-59 years in good health and CMV-seronegative. The chain combines TRBV28 with TRBJ2-7; 9 bases match TRBD1. Sequencing was done on a sample of PBMCs. CDR3: CASSTTGTGTYEQYF. The CDR3 nucleotides are TGTGCCAGCAGTACAACCGGGACAGGGACCTACGAGCAGTACTTC.